A selection of T cell receptor beta chains follows, all from one sample in a study of blood T cell repertoires in COVID-19. The data were produced by immunoSEQ multiplex PCR, yet TCRdb's version contains in-frame clones alone and is incomplete. Of around 110,000 clones listed, less than 80% were seen once; the top ten hold 5% to 7.5%. Input material: peripheral blood. All receptors come from a man older than 75 with COVID-19, enrolled during active disease. The CDR3 runs from the conserved cysteine through the conserved F or W. A D gene is named only where the DNA matches it firmly. The size field is filled for only some rows; it gives once, few, many or a size class.

j_call	d_call	v_call	clone_size	cdr3_nt	cdr3_aa
TRBJ1-1	TRBD1	TRBV2	few	TGTGCCAGCAGCGGACAGGGCTACACTGAAGCTTTCTTT	CASSGQGYTEAFF
TRBJ1-5	NA	TRBV10-3	NA	TGTGCCATCAGTGAAGGCAGGGGTGATGGCAATCAGCCCCAGCATTTT	CAISEGRGDGNQPQHF
TRBJ1-5	NA	TRBV6-5	NA	TGTGCCAGCAGTTACTCCGTCGGGAATCAGCCCCAGCATTTT	CASSYSVGNQPQHF
TRBJ2-3	TRBD1	TRBV7-6	NA	TGTGCCAGCAGCCAAGTTAGACAGGGTTGGGGCACAGATACGCAGTATTTT	CASSQVRQGWGTDTQYF
TRBJ2-7	NA	TRBV19	NA	TGTGCCAGTAGTGTATTCGCAGGGAACCCCTACGAGCAGTACTTC	CASSVFAGNPYEQYF
TRBJ2-1	TRBD2	TRBV13	NA	TGTGCCAGCAGCTTAGGAAATAGCGGGTCAACCTACAATGAGCAGTTCTTC	CASSLGNSGSTYNEQFF
TRBJ1-3	NA	TRBV5-1	once	TGCGCCAGCAGCTTGGGGTCGACAGGTTCGGCCGGAAACACCATATATTTT	CASSLGSTGSAGNTIYF
TRBJ1-5	NA	TRBV5-6	NA	TGTGCCAGCAGCTTTCGAGAACAATCAGGGCCCCAGCATTTT	CASSFREQSGPQHF
TRBJ1-2	NA	TRBV6-5	NA	TGTGCCAGCAGTCCCCGGGAGGAGAGTGGCTACACCTTC	CASSPREESGYTF
TRBJ1-2	NA	TRBV5-1	NA	TGCGCCCGCAGCTCGCCGGGGGGGCAGTATGGCTACACCTTC	CARSSPGGQYGYTF
TRBJ1-5	NA	TRBV28	NA	TGTGCCAGCAGTTTTTTCGGTAGCCAGCATTTT	CASSFFGSQHF
TRBJ2-1	NA	TRBV27	NA	TGTGCCAGCAGCGGACTACCACCGTACAATGAGCAGTTCTTC	CASSGLPPYNEQFF
TRBJ1-1	NA	TRBV27	NA	TGTGCCAGCAGAACCAACAGGGCCCGGAACACTGAAGCTTTCTTT	CASRTNRARNTEAFF
TRBJ2-7	NA	TRBV6-2/TRBV6-3	NA	TGTGCCAGCAGTTGGTACAGGTCGGATAGGGAGCAGTACTTC	CASSWYRSDREQYF